What follows are 22 T cell receptor beta chains derived from one specimen sequenced in a study of blood T cell repertoires in COVID-19. Method: immunoSEQ multiplex PCR; TCRdb's copy keeps in-frame clones and lacks some. The data show more than 200,000 clones, 70% to 90% seen once. The source material was PBMCs or T cells enriched from blood (not recorded which). These receptors originate from a man between 25 and 39 years old with acute COVID-19.

J is TRBJ2-3 and V is TRBV19; D not resolved. The CDR3 loop spans 15 amino acids. Trimming left V 4 bases short and J 3 bases short, with 14 bases between. From germline, CDR1 is LNHDA and CDR2 SQIVND (reference sequence). CDR3 bases: TGTGCCAGTAGTACCGGGTCACGGCGAACAGATACGCAGTATTTT. Its translation is CASSTGSRRTDTQYF.

The J gene is TRBJ1-1, the V gene TRBV5-5; D call uncertain. Deletions cut 4 bases from V and 2 bases from J, with 18 bases between. The CDR3 is made up of 16 amino acids. Looked up from germline, CDR1 is SGHKS and CDR2 is YYEKEE (reference sequence). The CDR3, as DNA: TGTGCCAGCAGCCCGGCTGGGAGTTGGGGTAACACTGAAGCTTTCTTT. This sequence encodes CASSPAGSWGNTEAFF. The full variable domain, with the rest looked up from reference TRBV5-5 and TRBJ1-1, is DAGVTQSPTHLIKTRGQQVTLRCSPISGHKSVSWYQQVLGQGPQFIFQYYEKEERGRGNFPDRFSARQFPNYSSELNVNALLLGDSALYLCASSPAGSWGNTEAFFGQGTRLTVV.

The V gene is TRBV2, the J gene TRBJ1-4, with 7 bases lining up with TRBD1. V was clipped by 5 bases and J by 8 bases; unmatched bases: 11. This CDR3 contains 15 residues. Germline V CDR1 and CDR2: SNHLY, FYNNEI. The CDR3 loop reads CASSRDRRLREKLFF. CDR3 DNA: TGTGCCAGCAGTAGGGACAGAAGGTTGAGGGAAAAACTGTTTTTT.

The chain uses TRBV5-1 and TRBJ2-1; 9 bases are a match to TRBD1. This CDR3 has 17 residues. V was pared by 4 bases and J by 1 base, with 9 bases of the junction left unmatched. CDR1 and CDR2 (germline): SGHRS, YFSETQ. CDR3 sequence reads: CASSPPRQGVSYNEQFF. CDR3 DNA sequence: TGCGCCAGCAGCCCCCCCCGACAGGGGGTATCCTACAATGAGCAGTTCTTC. Full variable domain (remainder filled in from reference TRBV5-1 and TRBJ2-1): KAGVTQTPRYLIKTRGQQVTLSCSPISGHRSVSWYQQTPGQGLQFLFEYFSETQRNKGNFPGRFSGRQFSNSRSEMNVSTLELGDSALYLCASSPPRQGVSYNEQFFGPGTRLTVL.

The genes are TRBV6-5 and TRBJ2-7; 7 bases align to TRBD1. The CDR3 runs to 15 residues. Trimming took 6 bases from V and 2 from J; bases not matched to a gene: 10. Looked up from germline, CDR1 is MNHEY and CDR2 is SVGAGI. The CDR3 region has the DNA TGTGCCAGCAGGGGCGCCGGGACAGCGACCTACGAGCAGTACTTC. Its translation is CASRGAGTATYEQYF.

V and J are TRBV14 and TRBJ2-1; the D gene is possibly TRBD2 (7 bases). Germline V lookup: CDR1 SGHDN, CDR2 FVKESK. Between the trimmed V and J ends, which lost 3 bases and 10 bases, there was a span of 16 bases. The CDR3 totals 14 residues. The CDR3 nucleotides read TGTGCCAGCAGCCATTTCCAAGGGGGGGGAGAGCAGTTCTTC. Translating it yields CASSHFQGGGEQFF.

This rearrangement joins TRBV6-1 to TRBJ1-1; D gene ambiguous. Germline V lookup: CDR1 MNHNS, CDR2 SASEGT. The V and J ends lost 3 bases and 1 base respectively, with 15 bases between them. The CDR3 has 16 amino acids. In DNA form, the CDR3 reads TGTGCCAGCAGTGATCGGGGATTTTCGGCGAACACTGAAGCTTTCTTT. It is translated as CASSDRGFSANTEAFF.

The genes are TRBV11-2 and TRBJ1-5, with 11 positions matching TRBD1. J was trimmed by 10 bases and V by 3 bases; bases with no gene match: 5. This CDR3 region has 14 residues. The germline CDR1 and CDR2 sequences are SGHAT and FQNNGV. CDR3 DNA sequence: TGTGCCAGCAGCTTTGGGACAGGGGGATCTCCCCAGCATTTT. Protein sequence: CASSFGTGGSPQHF.

The chain links TRBV27 to TRBJ2-2; D uncertain. The CDR3 totals 9 residues. Germline values: CDR1 MNHEY, CDR2 SMNVEV (reference sequence). V was trimmed by 3 bases and J by 16 bases, leaving 6 bases between them. The CDR3 sequence: CASSFCRFF. The CDR3 bases are TGTGCCAGCAGTTTCTGTCGGTTTTTT.

This chain joins TRBV14 and TRBJ1-1; D call uncertain. The CDR3 runs 13 residues. Germline assignment: CDR1 SGHDN and CDR2 FVKESK. Trimming removed 2 bases at V and 4 bases at J, with 8 bases between. The CDR3 DNA reads TGTGCCAGCAGCCAACAGGCGACCACTGAAGCTTTCTTT. This codes for CASSQQATTEAFF.

The chain carries TRBV28 and TRBJ2-3; possible D gene TRBD2, 6 bases. With 5 bases removed from V and 0 bases from J, the gap between germline ends came to 15 bases. Germline V CDR1 and CDR2: MDHEN, SYDVKM. The CDR3 loop spans 16 amino acids. CDR3 sequence: CASSPLGAGSTDTQYF. CDR3 DNA: TGTGCCAGCAGTCCCTTAGGTGCGGGGAGCACAGATACGCAGTATTTT.

The rearrangement uses TRBV10-3 and TRBJ1-2; tentative D call: TRBD1 (5 bases). In germline, CDR1 is ENHRY, CDR2 SYGVKD. Between the trimmed V and J ends, which lost 11 bases and 3 bases, there was a span of 16 bases. The CDR3 consists of 13 residues. This CDR3 is CAVSSQGDYGYTF. The CDR3 bases are TGTGCCGTTTCGTCTCAAGGGGACTATGGCTACACCTTC.

The chain couples TRBV5-6 to TRBJ2-5, with a tentative D call TRBD2 (5 bases). CDR3 length: 14 amino acids. The germline CDR1 and CDR2 sequences are SGHDT and YYEEEE. Trimming left V 4 bases short and J 0 bases short, with 10 bases between. This chain's CDR3 is CASSLPGYQETQYF. CDR3 nucleotides: TGTGCCAGCAGCCTCCCGGGGTACCAAGAGACCCAGTACTTC.

This clone was seen only once. The chain is built from TRBV4-2 and TRBJ2-1, with TRBD2 identical over 8 bases. The CDR3 sequence is 12 residues long. Germline CDR1 is LGHNA and CDR2 is YNFKEQ. Trimming removed 3 bases from V and 12 bases from J; junction bases left unmatched: 4. DNA of the CDR3: TGTGCCAGCAGCCATTTAGCGGGGTCGCAGTTCTTC. It codes for CASSHLAGSQFF.

The V gene is TRBV5-1, the J gene TRBJ2-1; 10 bases line up with TRBD1. This CDR3 has 15 amino acids. CDR1 SGHRS and CDR2 YFSETQ come from the germline V gene. V shed 5 bases and J 4 bases; nucleotides not matched to a gene: 6. The chain's CDR3 is CASSSRDRGYNEQFF. The CDR3 region has the DNA TGCGCCAGCAGTTCCCGGGACAGGGGATACAATGAGCAGTTCTTC.

The chain combines TRBV15 with TRBJ2-5, with 8 bases fitting TRBD1. Losses at the gene ends were 0 bases for V and 6 bases for J; bases not matched to a gene: 12. CDR3 size: 17 residues. Germline V lookup: CDR1 LNHNV, CDR2 YYDKDF (reference sequence). CDR3 amino acids: CATSRDVFRDRGQTQYF. Written as DNA, the CDR3 is TGTGCCACCAGCAGAGATGTATTCCGAGACAGGGGACAGACCCAGTACTTC.

The chain employs TRBV9 and TRBJ1-2, with D possibly being TRBD1 (6 bases). The CDR3 contains 14 residues. The V end lost 0 bases, the J end lost 4 bases, and 10 bases lay between the germline ends. Germline V gene lookup returns CDR1 SGDLS and CDR2 YYNGEE. DNA for the CDR3: TGTGCCAGCAGCGTAGGACAGGACCCCTATGGCTACACCTTC. Its protein is CASSVGQDPYGYTF. Full variable domain (rest looked up from reference TRBV9 and TRBJ1-2): DSGVTQTPKHLITATGQRVTLRCSPRSGDLSVYWYQQSLDQGLQFLIQYYNGEERAKGNILERFSAQQFPDLHSELNLSSLELGDSALYFCASSVGQDPYGYTFGSGTRLTVV.

This clone has a single count. This rearrangement joins TRBV19 to TRBJ1-1; tentative D call: TRBD1 (6 bases). Germline loops: CDR1 LNHDA, CDR2 SQIVND (reference sequence). V was pared by 9 bases and J by 4 bases, with 15 bases between. The CDR3 totals 13 residues. This chain's CDR3 is CASSQGISTEAFF. The CDR3 DNA sequence: TGTGCCAGCAGTCAGGGGATTAGCACTGAAGCTTTCTTT. Complete variable domain (other parts from reference TRBV19 and TRBJ1-1): DGGITQSPKYLFRKEGQNVTLSCEQNLNHDAMYWYRQDPGQGLRLIYYSQIVNDFQKGDIAEGYSVSREKKESFPLTVTSAQKNPTAFYLCASSQGISTEAFFGQGTRLTVV.

In this sample, this clone turned up a few times. The chain couples TRBV6-5 to TRBJ2-7; TRBD1 aligns across 9 bases. V lost 7 bases, J lost 9 bases, and 16 bases stayed unmatched. The CDR3 runs to 15 residues. The germline V gene has CDR1 MNHEY and CDR2 SVGAGI. CDR3 bases: TGTGCCAGCACAAACCCGGGACAGGGTCGCTTAGTGCAGTACTTC. Translating it yields CASTNPGQGRLVQYF.

This clone occurred a few times. In DNA, the CDR3 is TGTGCCAGCCGGATCGAGTGGGGGGGGAATCAGCCCCAGCATTTT. This sequence encodes CASRIEWGGNQPQHF. The rearrangement uses TRBV28 and TRBJ1-5, with D possibly TRBD1 on 5 matching bases. Germline CDR1 and CDR2: MDHEN and SYDVKM. CDR3 length equals 15 residues. With 8 bases removed from V and 4 bases from J, the gap between germline ends came to 18 bases.

This clone was counted once. The rearrangement links TRBV27 to TRBJ2-3; D gene uncertain. CDR1 and CDR2 from the germline V gene are MNHEY and SMNVEV (reference sequence). Trimming took 4 bases from V and 0 from J, leaving 8 bases between them. The CDR3 sequence is 14 residues long. DNA of the CDR3: TGTGCCAGCAGTTATGGCATAAGCACAGATACGCAGTATTTT. Amino acid sequence: CASSYGISTDTQYF.

J is TRBJ2-3 and V is TRBV23-1; a possible D gene is TRBD2 (5 bases). TRBV23-1 carries the ORF label, with uncertain function. The CDR3 is 17 residues long. V lost 7 bases and J lost 3, with 23 bases in between. CDR3 residues: CASTFSPTQRLTDTQYF. The CDR3 bases are TGCGCCAGCACTTTTTCCCCGACACAGCGGTTAACAGATACGCAGTATTTT.